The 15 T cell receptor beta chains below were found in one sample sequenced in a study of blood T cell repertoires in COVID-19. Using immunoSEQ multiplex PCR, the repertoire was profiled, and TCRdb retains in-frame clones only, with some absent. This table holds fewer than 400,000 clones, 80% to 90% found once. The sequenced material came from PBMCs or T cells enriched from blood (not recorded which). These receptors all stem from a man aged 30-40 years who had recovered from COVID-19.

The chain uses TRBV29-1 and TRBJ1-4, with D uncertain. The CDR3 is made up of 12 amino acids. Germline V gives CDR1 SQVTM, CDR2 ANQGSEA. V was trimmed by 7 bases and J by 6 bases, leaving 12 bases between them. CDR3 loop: CSAGGGDEKLFF. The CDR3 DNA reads TGCAGCGCCGGCGGCGGGGATGAAAAACTGTTTTTT.

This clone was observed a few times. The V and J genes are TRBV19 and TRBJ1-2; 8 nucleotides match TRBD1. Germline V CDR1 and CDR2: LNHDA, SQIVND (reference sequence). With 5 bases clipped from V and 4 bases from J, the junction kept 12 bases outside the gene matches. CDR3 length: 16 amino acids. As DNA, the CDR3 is TGTGCCAGTAGTCCTACCGGACAGGGCCTTTTCTATGGCTACACCTTC. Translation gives CASSPTGQGLFYGYTF.

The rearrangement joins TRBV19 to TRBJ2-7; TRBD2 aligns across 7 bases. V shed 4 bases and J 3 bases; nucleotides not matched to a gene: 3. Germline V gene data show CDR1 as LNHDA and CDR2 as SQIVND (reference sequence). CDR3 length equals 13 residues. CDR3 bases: TGTGCCAGTAGTAATGCGGGGGTCTACGAGCAGTACTTC. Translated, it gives CASSNAGVYEQYF.

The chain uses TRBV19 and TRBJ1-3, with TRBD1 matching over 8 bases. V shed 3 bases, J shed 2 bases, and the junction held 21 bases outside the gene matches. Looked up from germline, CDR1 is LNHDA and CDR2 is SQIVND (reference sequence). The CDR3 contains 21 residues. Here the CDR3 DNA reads TGTGCCAGTAGTATTGGGACAGGATTAGGGCAGCGGTCTCCACCTGGAAACACCATATATTTT. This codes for CASSIGTGLGQRSPPGNTIYF.

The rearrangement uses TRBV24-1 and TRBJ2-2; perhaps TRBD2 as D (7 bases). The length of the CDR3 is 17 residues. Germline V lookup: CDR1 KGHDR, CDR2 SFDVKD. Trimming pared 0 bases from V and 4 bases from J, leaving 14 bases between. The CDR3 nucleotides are TGTGCCACCAGTGATTTGGCCACAGGGAGGGGCACCGGGGAGCTGTTTTTT. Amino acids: CATSDLATGRGTGELFF.

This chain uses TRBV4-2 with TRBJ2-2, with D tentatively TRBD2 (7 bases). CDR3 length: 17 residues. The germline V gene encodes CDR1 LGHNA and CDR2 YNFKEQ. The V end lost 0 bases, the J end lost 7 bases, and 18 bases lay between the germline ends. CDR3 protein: CASSQDWAGAFGGELFF. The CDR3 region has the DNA TGTGCCAGCAGCCAAGATTGGGCGGGGGCCTTCGGCGGGGAGCTGTTTTTT.

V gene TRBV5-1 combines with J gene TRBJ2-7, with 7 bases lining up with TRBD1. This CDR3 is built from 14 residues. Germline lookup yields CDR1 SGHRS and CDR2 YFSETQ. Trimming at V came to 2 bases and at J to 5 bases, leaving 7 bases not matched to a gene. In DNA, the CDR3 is TGCGCCAGCAGCTTATATAGGGACAGCAACGAGCAGTACTTC. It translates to CASSLYRDSNEQYF.

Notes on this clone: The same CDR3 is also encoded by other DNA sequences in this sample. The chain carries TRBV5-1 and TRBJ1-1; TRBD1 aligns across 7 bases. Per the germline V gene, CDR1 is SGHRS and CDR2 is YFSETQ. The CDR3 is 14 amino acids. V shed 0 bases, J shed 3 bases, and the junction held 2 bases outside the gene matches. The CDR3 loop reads CASSLGTGDTEAFF. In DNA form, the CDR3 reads TGCGCCAGCAGCTTGGGTACAGGGGACACTGAAGCTTTCTTT. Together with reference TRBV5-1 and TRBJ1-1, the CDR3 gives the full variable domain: KAGVTQTPRYLIKTRGQQVTLSCSPISGHRSVSWYQQTPGQGLQFLFEYFSETQRNKGNFPGRFSGRQFSNSRSEMNVSTLELGDSALYLCASSLGTGDTEAFFGQGTRLTVV.

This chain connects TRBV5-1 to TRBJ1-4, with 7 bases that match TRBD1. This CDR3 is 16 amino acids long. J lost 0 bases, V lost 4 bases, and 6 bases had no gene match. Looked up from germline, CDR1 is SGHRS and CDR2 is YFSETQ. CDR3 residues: CASSLGDRTTNEKLFF. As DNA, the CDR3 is TGCGCCAGCAGCCTAGGGGACAGAACAACTAATGAAAAACTGTTTTTT.

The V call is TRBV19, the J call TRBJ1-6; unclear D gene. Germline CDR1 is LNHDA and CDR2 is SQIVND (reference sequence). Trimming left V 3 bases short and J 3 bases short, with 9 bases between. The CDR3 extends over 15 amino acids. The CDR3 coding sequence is TGTGCCAGTAGTATGGAGGATAACTATAATTCACCCCTCCACTTT. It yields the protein CASSMEDNYNSPLHF.

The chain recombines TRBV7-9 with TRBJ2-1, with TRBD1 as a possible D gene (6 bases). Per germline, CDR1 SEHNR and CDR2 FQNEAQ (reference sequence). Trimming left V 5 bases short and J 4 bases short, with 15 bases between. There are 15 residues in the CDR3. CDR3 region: CASSDPGTRYNEQFF. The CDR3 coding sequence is TGTGCCAGCAGCGACCCCGGGACACGGTACAATGAGCAGTTCTTC.

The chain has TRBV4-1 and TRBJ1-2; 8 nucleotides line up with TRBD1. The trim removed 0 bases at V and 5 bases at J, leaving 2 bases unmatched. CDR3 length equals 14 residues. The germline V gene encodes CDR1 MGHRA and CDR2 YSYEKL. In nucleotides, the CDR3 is TGCGCCAGCAGCCAAGAGGGGACAGGATATGGCTACACCTTC. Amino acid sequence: CASSQEGTGYGYTF.

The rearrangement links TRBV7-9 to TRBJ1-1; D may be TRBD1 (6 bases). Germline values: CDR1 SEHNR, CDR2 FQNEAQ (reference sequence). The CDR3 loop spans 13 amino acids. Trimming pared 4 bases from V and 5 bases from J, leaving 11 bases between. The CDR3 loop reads CASSSGVGTEAFF. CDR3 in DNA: TGTGCCAGCAGCTCAGGGGTGGGAACTGAAGCTTTCTTT.

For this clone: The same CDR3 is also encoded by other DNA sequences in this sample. In DNA, the CDR3 is TGTGCCAGCAGTTTCCCCGGGGATGGCTACACCTTC. This sequence encodes CASSFPGDGYTF. The chain carries TRBV28 and TRBJ1-2; D uncertain. Between the trimmed V and J ends, which lost 3 bases and 6 bases, there was a span of 8 bases. Germline assignment: CDR1 MDHEN and CDR2 SYDVKM. The CDR3 has 12 amino acids.

The CDR3 region is CASSSVTGELFF. DNA of the CDR3: TGTGCCAGCTCAAGCGTAACCGGGGAGCTGTTTTTT. The V call is TRBV18, the J call TRBJ2-2, with unresolved D. This CDR3 comprises 12 residues. V was pared by 5 bases and J by 5 bases, with 6 bases between. Germline CDR1 reads KGHSH; CDR2 reads LQKENI.